Presented here are 13 T cell receptor beta chains from one specimen sequenced in a study of tumor-infiltrating lymphocytes in oesophageal squamous cell carcinoma. TCRdb itself ran the PCR reads through MiXCR, one entry per CDR3 protein. The data contain under 15,000 distinct CDR3 sequences, under 60% of them singletons. Sequenced: blood. These receptors came from a female donor with esophageal squamous cell carcinoma.

CDR3 loop: CASSRPRGQETQYF. CDR3 bases: TGTGCCAGCAGCCGGCCGAGGGGCCAAGAGACCCAGTACTTC. V is TRBV7-2 and J is TRBJ2-7; D may correspond to TRBD1 or TRBD2 (5 bases each). The end of the DNA aligns better with TRBJ2-5, so the J call may be wrong. This CDR3 contains 14 residues. CDR1 is SGHTA and CDR2 is FQGNSA in the germline V gene.

Worth noting for this clonotype: At one end the junction does not follow the germline gene, possibly because of a read error. Here the CDR3 DNA reads TGTGCCAGCAGCTTAACTAGGACAGCTTATAATTCACCCCTCCACTTC. Residues: CASSLTRTAYNSPLHF. V gene TRBV7-3 combines with J gene TRBJ2-7, with a tentative D call TRBD1 (6 bases). From germline, CDR1 is SGHTA and CDR2 FQGTGA. CDR3 length: 16 amino acids.

The rearrangement uses TRBV4-2 and TRBJ2-3; tentatively, D is TRBD2 (5 bases). The V end lost 7 bases, the J end lost 3 bases, and 14 bases lay between the germline ends. CDR1 and CDR2 (germline): LGHNA, YNFKEQ. CDR3 length equals 14 residues. The CDR3: CASKGPGETDTQYF. The CDR3 nucleotides read TGTGCCAGCAAAGGGCCCGGGGAGACAGATACGCAGTATTTT.

Details on this clonotype: Likely a read error: the CDR3 ends without its conserved phenylalanine or tryptophan. Because the CDR3's place on the DNA is in doubt, the DNA is left out and the CDR3 is given as listed by TCRdb. The chain links TRBV12-3 or TRBV12-4 to TRBJ2-7; no check of the table's D call, TRBD1, against the DNA was made. The CDR3 comprises 16 residues, both ends counted. CDR3: CASCPERGADGYTFGS.

The chain is built from TRBV7-9 and TRBJ2-3, with D possibly TRBD2 on 5 matching bases. The CDR3 is made up of 12 amino acids. Germline CDR1 reads SEHNR; CDR2 reads FQNEAQ (reference sequence). The V end lost 5 bases, the J end lost 7 bases, and 10 bases lay between the germline ends. This CDR3 is CASSPDSHTQYF. In DNA, the CDR3 is TGTGCCAGCAGCCCGGACTCCCATACGCAGTATTTT.

The gene calls are TRBV6-8 and TRBJ1-1; 7 bases map to TRBD1. The CDR3 spans 14 residues. Germline CDR1 is MNHGY and CDR2 is SAAAGT. With 2 bases clipped from V and 4 bases from J, the junction kept 4 bases outside the gene matches. CDR3 sequence: CASSYRDSPTEAFF. In DNA, the CDR3 is TGTGCCAGCAGTTACCGGGACAGTCCCACTGAAGCTTTCTTT.

The gene calls are TRBV7-6 and TRBJ2-5; 16 bases are a match to TRBD2. The V gene end was trimmed by 5 bases and the J gene end by 2 bases; junction bases not matched to a gene: 5. The CDR3 is 17 residues long. CDR1 SGHVS and CDR2 FNYEAQ come from the germline V gene. CDR3 loop: CASSPGLAGGKQETQYF. The CDR3, as DNA: TGTGCCAGCAGCCCGGGACTAGCGGGAGGGAAACAAGAGACCCAGTACTTC.

CDR3 nucleotide sequence: TGTGCCAGCAGCTTAGATGGGACTAGTGGCTACAATGAGCAGTTCTTC. Its protein product is CASSLDGTSGYNEQFF. The chain joins TRBV11-3 to TRBJ2-5; 8 bases map to TRBD2. The J call is in doubt because the DNA end fits TRBJ2-1 better. Germline CDR1 and CDR2: SGHNT and YENEEA. The CDR3 is 16 residues long.

By frequency in the sample, this clonotype is medium-sized. CDR3 nucleotides: TGTGCCAGCAGCTTAGTGACTGAAGCTTTCTTT. Protein product: CASSLVTEAFF. V and J are TRBV7-9 and TRBJ1-1; D unresolved. V gave up 1 base and J gave up 5 bases, with 2 bases separating them. Per the germline V gene, CDR1 is SEHNR and CDR2 is FQNEAQ (reference sequence). CDR3 size: 11 residues.

Remarks on this clonotype: The junction departs from the called germline gene at one end, perhaps through a read error. This sequence joins TRBV12-3 or TRBV12-4 and TRBJ2-6; D might be TRBD1 (7 bases). The CDR3 is 15 residues long. CDR3 bases: TGTGCCAGCAGTCGGCGACAGGGAGGCACCGGGGAGCTGTACTTC. It encodes CASSRRQGGTGELYF.

The chain joins TRBV7-4 to TRBJ2-7; D gene unclear. The DNA matches TRBJ2-5 better at its end, which makes the J call doubtful. CDR1 is SGHVT and CDR2 is SQSDAQ in the germline V gene. The CDR3 has 14 amino acids. CDR3 bases: TGTGCCAGCAGCTCCCCTAACGCACAAGAGACCCAGTACTTC. Encoded protein: CASSSPNAQETQYF.

This clonotype has ten or more counts. V usage is TRBV27 and J usage is TRBJ1-2; D might be TRBD1 (6 bases). Trimming took 4 bases from V and 0 from J, leaving 12 bases between them. The CDR3 has 15 amino acids. The germline V gene has CDR1 MNHEY and CDR2 SMNVEV (reference sequence). This CDR3 reads CASSWGARTNYGYTF. CDR3 nucleotide sequence: TGTGCCAGCAGTTGGGGGGCGCGGACTAACTATGGCTACACCTTC.

This clonotype appeared a few times. The chain has TRBV7-2 and TRBJ2-1; 10 bases align to TRBD2. Germline V gene lookup returns CDR1 SGHTA and CDR2 FQGNSA. V dropped 1 base and J dropped 4; count of bases not matched to a gene: 4. This CDR3 comprises 16 residues. CDR3 protein: CASSLGRTSGYNEQFF. The CDR3 nucleotides are TGTGCCAGCAGCTTAGGCAGGACTAGCGGATACAATGAGCAGTTCTTC.